This T cell receptor beta chain was sequenced for a study of blood T cells in healthy people across ages. On the study more broadly: T cells yielded about one barcoded beta molecule per two cells through template switching.

In germline, CDR1 is LGHNA, CDR2 YNFKEQ. There are 17 residues in the CDR3. Together with a sample-barcoded 5' primer, a J-beta primer mix was included in a second PCR lasting roughly 6 to 12 cycles. Template switching added a 12-random-nucleotide identifier to every cDNA molecule. Each CDR3 protein gets one entry after TCRdb re-called the 5' RACE reads with MiXCR. The repertoire holds around 800,000 distinct CDR3 sequences, with about 48% as singletons. The specimen sequenced was blood. The source of this sequence is an elderly man in good health. V gene TRBV4-2 combines with J gene TRBJ2-7; D assignment may be TRBD1 or TRBD2 (5 bases each). The DNA matches TRBJ2-5 better at its end, which makes the J call doubtful. CDR3 region: CASSQDGTRQGMGTQYF. The CDR3 bases are TGTGCCAGCAGCCAAGACGGGACGAGGCAGGGCATGGGGACCCAGTACTTC.